This is a list of T cell receptor beta chains from one sample in a study of memory CD4+ T cells and cytomegalovirus serostatus. The protocol was immunoSEQ multiplex PCR, while the TCRdb copy is restricted to in-frame clones and leaves out a portion. The repertoire holds over 75,000 clones, under 90% seen once, with 3.6% in the top ten. What was sequenced was memory CD4+ T cells from blood. The receptors here all came from an adult in good health and CMV-seropositive. CDR3s include the opening cysteine and the closing phenylalanine or tryptophan. The order of the fields is J gene, clone size, V gene, D gene, CDR3 DNA, CDR3 protein. The D gene is left open where the match is weak. Size is stated for part of the rows, as once, few or many counts, or as a class when the clone is expanded.

TRBJ2-3	-	TRBV7-9	-	TGTGCCAGCAGCGCGAGAGCTTCGGTAACAGATACGCAGTATTTT	CASSARASVTDTQYF
TRBJ1-5	-	TRBV6-1	-	TGTGCCAGCAGTGGTGCAGGGTTTCAGCCCCAGCATTTT	CASSGAGFQPQHF
TRBJ2-2	-	TRBV11-3	-	TGTGCCAGCAGCTTAGCCCGGGGAAGCGGGGAGCTGTTTTTT	CASSLARGSGELFF
TRBJ2-7	-	TRBV11-3	TRBD1	TGTGCCACCGATAGGACAGGGGACTACGAGCAGTACTTC	CATDRTGDYEQYF
TRBJ1-1	few	TRBV6-6	TRBD1	TGTGCCAGCAGCTCCTACCGGGACAGGAGGAACACTGAAGCTTTCTTT	CASSSYRDRRNTEAFF
TRBJ2-1	-	TRBV6-6	TRBD2	TGTGCCAGCAGCTTGGGACTAGTGAGGAGCAATGAGCAGTTCTTC	CASSLGLVRSNEQFF
TRBJ1-3	-	TRBV28	-	TGTGCCAGCACCACGAATTGGGGCAGGTTCTCTGGAAACACCATATATTTT	CASTTNWGRFSGNTIYF
TRBJ2-7	-	TRBV5-4	TRBD1	TGTGCCAGCAGCTCACCCGGACAGGGGGCGGGTGAGCAGTACTTC	CASSSPGQGAGEQYF
TRBJ2-3	-	TRBV5-1	-	TGCGCCAGCAGCTTCCACAGCCCGATCACAGATACGCAGTATTTT	CASSFHSPITDTQYF
TRBJ2-7	-	TRBV5-5	-	TGTGCCAGCAGCTTGGAGGGTAGCAGGATCCCTTACGAGCAGTACTTC	CASSLEGSRIPYEQYF
TRBJ2-3	few	TRBV13	-	TGTGCCAGCAGCCCCCTGGTGACCGGCGGCACAGATACGCAGTATTTT	CASSPLVTGGTDTQYF
TRBJ1-3	-	TRBV5-4	-	TGTGCCAGCAGCCCCGACACAAACTCTGGAAACACCATATATTTT	CASSPDTNSGNTIYF
TRBJ2-1	-	TRBV11-2	TRBD1	TGTGCCAGCAGCCCTACCTCTCGACAACAGGGGACCCCCTATGAGCAGTTCTTC	CASSPTSRQQGTPYEQFF
TRBJ1-1	-	TRBV2	-	TGTGCCAGCAGTGATCGGGGGACTGAAGCTTTCTTT	CASSDRGTEAFF
TRBJ1-5	few	TRBV6-5	-	TGTGCCAGCAGTTACAAGGCGGGAAATCAGCCCCAGCATTTT	CASSYKAGNQPQHF
TRBJ2-3	-	TRBV18	TRBD2	TGTGCCAGCTCACCACCCGAGACTAGCGTAACAGATACGCAGTATTTT	CASSPPETSVTDTQYF
TRBJ2-1	-	TRBV28	TRBD1	TGTGCCAGCAGGGACAGGGGGCTGAGGAAATCCTACAATGAGCAGTTCTTC	CASRDRGLRKSYNEQFF
TRBJ1-2	-	TRBV2	-	TGTGCCAGCAGCGCCCAGGGTCGCGGGAACTATGGCTACACCTTC	CASSAQGRGNYGYTF
TRBJ2-5	-	TRBV5-1	TRBD1	TGCGCCAGCAGCCTTGACAGGGGATTCACCCAAGAGACCCAGTACTTC	CASSLDRGFTQETQYF
TRBJ2-6	-	TRBV6-5	-	TGTGCCAGCAGTTATACAGGGGCCAACGTCCTGACTTTC	CASSYTGANVLTF
TRBJ2-5	-	TRBV10-3	-	TGTGCCATCAGTCCGAGGGCAGAAGAGACCCAGTACTTC	CAISPRAEETQYF
TRBJ2-1	-	TRBV19	TRBD2	TGTGCCAGTGGGCGGGGGACCTCCTACAATGAGCAGTTCTTC	CASGRGTSYNEQFF
TRBJ2-7	-	TRBV18	TRBD2	TGTGCCAGCTCACCACCGGGACTAGCGAGCTACGAGCAGTACTTC	CASSPPGLASYEQYF
TRBJ1-5	-	TRBV6-5	TRBD1	TGTGCCAGCAGGCCGGACAGGGGGAGTAATCAGCCCCAGCATTTT	CASRPDRGSNQPQHF
TRBJ2-6	-	TRBV30	TRBD2	TGTGCCTGGACTAGCGGGAGTTCTGGGGCCAACGTCCTGACTTTC	CAWTSGSSGANVLTF
TRBJ2-3	-	TRBV29-1	TRBD1	TGCAGCGTTGACGTCCCTCTGGGGCAGGGGGCTGCAGATACGCAGTATTTT	CSVDVPLGQGAADTQYF
TRBJ2-2	-	TRBV21-1	-	TGTGCCAGCAGCAAAGGACTAGCGGGCGCGAACACCGGGGAGCTGTTTTTT	CASSKGLAGANTGELFF
TRBJ1-2	-	TRBV4-1	-	TGCGCCAGCAGCCCCGGCGGGGCCTCCTATGGCTACACCTTC	CASSPGGASYGYTF